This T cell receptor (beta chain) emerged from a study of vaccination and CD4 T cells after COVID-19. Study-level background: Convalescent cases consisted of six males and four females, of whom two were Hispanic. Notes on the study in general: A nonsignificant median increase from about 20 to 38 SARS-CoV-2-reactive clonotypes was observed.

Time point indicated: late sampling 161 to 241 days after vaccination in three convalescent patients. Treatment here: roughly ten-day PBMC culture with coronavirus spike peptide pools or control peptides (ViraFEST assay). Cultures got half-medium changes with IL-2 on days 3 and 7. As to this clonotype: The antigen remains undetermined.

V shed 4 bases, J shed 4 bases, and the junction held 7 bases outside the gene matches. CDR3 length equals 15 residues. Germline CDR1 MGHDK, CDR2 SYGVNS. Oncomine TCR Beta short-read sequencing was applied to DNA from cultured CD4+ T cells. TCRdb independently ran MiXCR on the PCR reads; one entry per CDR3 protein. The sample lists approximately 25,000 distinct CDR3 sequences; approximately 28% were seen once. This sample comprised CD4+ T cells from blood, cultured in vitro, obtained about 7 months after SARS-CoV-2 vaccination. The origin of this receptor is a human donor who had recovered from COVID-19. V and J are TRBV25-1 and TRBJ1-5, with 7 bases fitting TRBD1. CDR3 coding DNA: TGTGCCAGCAGTGCAAGGACAGGAGCAAATCAGCCCCAGCATTTT. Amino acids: CASSARTGANQPQHF.